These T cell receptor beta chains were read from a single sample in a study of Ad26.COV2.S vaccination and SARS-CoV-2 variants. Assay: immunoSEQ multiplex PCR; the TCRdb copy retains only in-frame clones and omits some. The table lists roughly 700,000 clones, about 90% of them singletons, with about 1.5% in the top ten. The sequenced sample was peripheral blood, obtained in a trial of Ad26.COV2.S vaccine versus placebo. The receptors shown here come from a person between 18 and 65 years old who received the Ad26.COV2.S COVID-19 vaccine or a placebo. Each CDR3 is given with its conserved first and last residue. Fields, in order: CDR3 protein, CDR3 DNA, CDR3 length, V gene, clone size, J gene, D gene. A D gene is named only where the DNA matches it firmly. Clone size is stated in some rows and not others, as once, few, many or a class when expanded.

CDR3: CASRPFLGLNSPLHF; DNA: TGCGCCAGCCGCCCTTTTCTCGGTTTAAATTCACCCCTCCACTTT; length: 15; V: TRBV5-1; size: -; J: TRBJ1-6; D: -
CDR3: CASSLWDGPYEQYF; DNA: TGTGCCAGCAGCTTATGGGACGGTCCCTACGAGCAGTACTTC; length: 14; V: TRBV7-9; size: -; J: TRBJ2-7; D: -
CDR3: CASSPLQGARYYGYTF; DNA: TGTGCCAGCAGTCCACTACAGGGGGCGCGGTACTATGGCTACACCTTC; length: 16; V: TRBV6-2/TRBV6-3; size: -; J: TRBJ1-2; D: TRBD1
CDR3: CASSQEGSGYGYTF; DNA: TGTGCCAGCAGCCAAGAAGGGTCCGGTTATGGCTACACCTTC; length: 14; V: TRBV3-1/TRBV3-2; size: -; J: TRBJ1-2; D: -
CDR3: CASSPSGSGLNEQFF; DNA: TGTGCCAGCAGCCCCAGCGGGAGCGGGCTCAATGAGCAGTTCTTC; length: 15; V: TRBV7-2; size: -; J: TRBJ2-1; D: TRBD2
CDR3: CASSLYRQPIISYTF; DNA: TGTGCCAGCAGTTTGTATCGACAGCCGATCATTAGCTACACCTTC; length: 15; V: TRBV27; size: -; J: TRBJ1-2; D: -
CDR3: CASSPGDRGRGAEKLFF; DNA: TGTGCCAGCAGCCCGGGGGACAGAGGCAGGGGGGCCGAAAAACTGTTTTTT; length: 17; V: TRBV7-8; size: -; J: TRBJ1-4; D: TRBD1
CDR3: CASSYSSGRAERWYF; DNA: TGTGCCAGCAGTTACTCTAGCGGGAGGGCCGAAAGGTGGTACTTC; length: 15; V: TRBV6-6; size: -; J: TRBJ2-7; D: TRBD2
CDR3: CAIRDLSRGGFSYEQYF; DNA: TGTGCCATCAGGGATCTGTCGCGCGGGGGATTCTCCTACGAGCAGTACTTC; length: 17; V: TRBV10-3; size: -; J: TRBJ2-7; D: TRBD2
CDR3: CASSLSGSSYNEQFF; DNA: TGTGCCAGCAGCTTATCGGGGAGCTCCTACAATGAGCAGTTCTTC; length: 15; V: TRBV7-3; size: -; J: TRBJ2-1; D: -
CDR3: CASSLGLGYRETQYF; DNA: TGTGCCAGCAGCTTAGGCTTAGGGTACCGGGAGACCCAGTACTTC; length: 15; V: TRBV7-7; size: -; J: TRBJ2-5; D: -
CDR3: CASSLGDLITYEQYF; DNA: TGCGCCAGCAGCTTGGGGGACCTTATCACCTACGAGCAGTACTTC; length: 15; V: TRBV5-1; size: -; J: TRBJ2-7; D: -
CDR3: CASSGAHSSNTEAFF; DNA: TGTGCCAGCAGCGGAGCACACAGTTCGAACACTGAAGCTTTCTTT; length: 15; V: TRBV9; size: once; J: TRBJ1-1; D: -
CDR3: CASSFLSGDHWGYGYTF; DNA: TGTGCCAGCAGTTTCTTGTCAGGGGACCATTGGGGCTATGGCTACACCTTC; length: 17; V: TRBV27; size: -; J: TRBJ1-2; D: -
CDR3: CASSFSTDTEAFF; DNA: TGTGCTAGCAGTTTTTCAACGGACACTGAAGCTTTCTTT; length: 13; V: TRBV7-7; size: -; J: TRBJ1-1; D: -
CDR3: CASSERMAGPYEQYF; DNA: TGTGCCAGCAGTGAAAGAATGGCAGGCCCCTACGAGCAGTACTTC; length: 15; V: TRBV2; size: -; J: TRBJ2-7; D: -
CDR3: CASSQRREYNEQFF; DNA: TGCGCCAGCAGCCAAAGAAGGGAGTACAATGAGCAGTTCTTC; length: 14; V: TRBV4-3; size: -; J: TRBJ2-1; D: -
CDR3: CASSKTGGNNSPLHF; DNA: TGTGCCAGCAGTAAGACAGGGGGGAATAATTCACCCCTCCACTTT; length: 15; V: TRBV25-1; size: -; J: TRBJ1-6; D: TRBD1
CDR3: CASSPGLQGSYGYTF; DNA: TGTGCCAGCTCACCGGGGCTACAGGGGTCCTATGGCTACACCTTC; length: 15; V: TRBV18; size: -; J: TRBJ1-2; D: TRBD1
CDR3: CASREGEAFF; DNA: TGCGCCAGCAGGGAAGGAGAAGCTTTCTTT; length: 10; V: TRBV10-2; size: -; J: TRBJ1-1; D: -
CDR3: CASSLRQGDPTDTQYF; DNA: TGTGCCAGCAGCTTGCGACAGGGGGATCCTACAGATACGCAGTATTTT; length: 16; V: TRBV11-1; size: few; J: TRBJ2-3; D: TRBD1
CDR3: CASSFNGEQYF; DNA: TGTGCCAGCAGCTTTAACGGGGAGCAGTACTTC; length: 11; V: TRBV5-5; size: -; J: TRBJ2-7; D: -
CDR3: CSVESGRMNTEAFF; DNA: TGCAGCGTTGAATCGGGACGGATGAACACTGAAGCTTTCTTT; length: 14; V: TRBV29-1; size: few; J: TRBJ1-1; D: -
CDR3: CASIRGQTEAFF; DNA: TGTGCCAGCATAAGGGGGCAAACTGAAGCTTTCTTT; length: 12; V: TRBV6-5; size: -; J: TRBJ1-1; D: TRBD1
CDR3: CAINGGQGGPNYGYTF; DNA: TGTGCCATCAATGGCGGACAGGGTGGGCCTAACTATGGCTACACCTTC; length: 16; V: TRBV10-3; size: -; J: TRBJ1-2; D: TRBD1
CDR3: CASRHRDNYNSPLHF; DNA: TGTGCCAGCAGACACCGGGACAACTATAATTCACCCCTCCACTTT; length: 15; V: TRBV2; size: -; J: TRBJ1-6; D: -
CDR3: CASSFSRGASSYNEQFF; DNA: TGTGCCAGCAGCTTTTCAAGAGGAGCAAGCTCCTACAATGAGCAGTTCTTC; length: 17; V: TRBV5-8; size: -; J: TRBJ2-1; D: -
CDR3: CASSPPYSANTEAFF; DNA: TGTGCCAGCAGCCCCCCTTATTCGGCGAACACTGAAGCTTTCTTT; length: 15; V: TRBV7-2; size: -; J: TRBJ1-1; D: -
CDR3: CASSLARQNTEAFF; DNA: TGCGCCAGCAGCTTGGCGAGACAGAACACTGAAGCTTTCTTT; length: 14; V: TRBV5-1; size: once; J: TRBJ1-1; D: -
CDR3: CASSPRGGTGGSEQYF; DNA: TGTGCCAGCAGTCCCCGAGGCGGGACAGGGGGCTCCGAGCAGTACTTC; length: 16; V: TRBV27; size: -; J: TRBJ2-7; D: TRBD1
CDR3: CASSDSGTGPHEQYF; DNA: TGTGCCAGCAGTGATTCAGGGACAGGGCCCCACGAGCAGTACTTC; length: 15; V: TRBV25-1; size: -; J: TRBJ2-7; D: TRBD1
CDR3: CASSLGGSEQYF; DNA: TGCGCCAGCAGCTTGGGGGGGTCCGAGCAGTACTTC; length: 12; V: TRBV5-1; size: -; J: TRBJ2-7; D: -
CDR3: CASSLSWGATYNEQFF; DNA: TGTGCCAGCAGTTTATCATGGGGGGCGACCTACAATGAGCAGTTCTTC; length: 16; V: TRBV27; size: -; J: TRBJ2-1; D: -
CDR3: CASSLEPTSREKLFF; DNA: TGCGCCAGCAGCTTGGAGCCGACGAGTAGAGAAAAACTGTTTTTT; length: 15; V: TRBV5-1; size: -; J: TRBJ1-4; D: -
CDR3: CAIRPGTDSNQPQHF; DNA: TGTGCCATCAGACCCGGGACAGATAGCAATCAGCCCCAGCATTTT; length: 15; V: TRBV10-3; size: few; J: TRBJ1-5; D: TRBD1
CDR3: CASSVDEGLTGSGGELFF; DNA: TGTGCCAGCAGCGTAGATGAGGGGTTAACAGGATCGGGCGGGGAGCTGTTTTTT; length: 18; V: TRBV9; size: -; J: TRBJ2-2; D: -
CDR3: CATSRASYNEQFF; DNA: TGTGCCACCAGCAGAGCCTCCTACAATGAGCAGTTCTTC; length: 13; V: TRBV15; size: once; J: TRBJ2-1; D: -
CDR3: CASSLGTEETQYF; DNA: TGTGCCAGCAGTTTGGGCACAGAAGAGACCCAGTACTTC; length: 13; V: TRBV12-3/TRBV12-4; size: -; J: TRBJ2-5; D: -
CDR3: CASSYAGARSSEQFF; DNA: TGTGCCAGCAGTTACGCGGGAGCGCGATCCTCTGAGCAGTTCTTC; length: 15; V: TRBV6-5; size: -; J: TRBJ2-1; D: TRBD2
CDR3: CASSLALPGAGSPLHF; DNA: TGTGCCAGCAGCTTAGCCCTACCGGGAGCGGGGTCACCCCTCCACTTT; length: 16; V: TRBV7-2; size: -; J: TRBJ1-6; D: -
CDR3: CASSRQGGGLETQYF; DNA: TGTGCCAGCAGCCGCCAGGGGGGGGGTTTGGAGACCCAGTACTTC; length: 15; V: TRBV6-2/TRBV6-3; size: -; J: TRBJ2-5; D: -
CDR3: CASSPLESKNIQYF; DNA: TGTGCCAGCTCACCTTTGGAGAGCAAAAACATTCAGTACTTC; length: 14; V: TRBV18; size: -; J: TRBJ2-4; D: -
CDR3: CASSYRQGRSGNTIYF; DNA: TGTGCCAGCAGTTACAGGCAGGGGAGATCTGGAAACACCATATATTTT; length: 16; V: TRBV6-5; size: -; J: TRBJ1-3; D: -
CDR3: CASSPGQFLSYEQYF; DNA: TGTGCCAGCAGTCCCGGACAGTTCCTCTCCTACGAGCAGTACTTC; length: 15; V: TRBV6-5; size: -; J: TRBJ2-7; D: -
CDR3: CAWESSSYNSPLHF; DNA: TGTGCCTGGGAGTCCAGCTCCTATAATTCACCCCTCCACTTT; length: 14; V: TRBV30; size: -; J: TRBJ1-6; D: -
CDR3: CASVPDREFYGYTF; DNA: TGTGCCAGCGTACCGGACAGGGAGTTTTATGGCTATACCTTC; length: 14; V: TRBV7-2; size: -; J: TRBJ1-2; D: TRBD1